This TCR beta chain was captured by sequencing in a study of blood T cell repertoires in COVID-19. Across the study: There were acute and convalescent COVID-19 samples, and they came from the United States, Italy and Spain. In each case, the material was cDNA or gDNA derived from T cells, B-cell-depleted T cells, or PBMCs.

The V segment lost 3 bases and the J segment 8 bases; nucleotides outside the gene matches: 12. The CDR3 extends over 15 amino acids. The germline V gene encodes CDR1 MNHEY and CDR2 SVGAGI. Per the authors' pipeline: It was from reference gene primer amplification that nucleated cell counts were estimated. Sequenced by immunoSEQ multiplex PCR; TCRdb stores in-frame clones only, minus some. V and J calls and clone size follow that table, whereas D and trimming were derived from the DNA. Counted here are tens of thousands of clones, approximately 83% occurring once; the ten biggest clones make up roughly 4.5%.

This TCR was sampled from a woman aged 60-75 years with acute or convalescent COVID-19. The sequencing sample was made of peripheral blood. The chain has TRBV6-5 and TRBJ1-2, with TRBD1 identical over 7 bases. In nucleotides, the CDR3 is TGTGCCAGCAGTTATCAAAGGACAGGATACTTGGGCTACACCTTC. Residues: CASSYQRTGYLGYTF.